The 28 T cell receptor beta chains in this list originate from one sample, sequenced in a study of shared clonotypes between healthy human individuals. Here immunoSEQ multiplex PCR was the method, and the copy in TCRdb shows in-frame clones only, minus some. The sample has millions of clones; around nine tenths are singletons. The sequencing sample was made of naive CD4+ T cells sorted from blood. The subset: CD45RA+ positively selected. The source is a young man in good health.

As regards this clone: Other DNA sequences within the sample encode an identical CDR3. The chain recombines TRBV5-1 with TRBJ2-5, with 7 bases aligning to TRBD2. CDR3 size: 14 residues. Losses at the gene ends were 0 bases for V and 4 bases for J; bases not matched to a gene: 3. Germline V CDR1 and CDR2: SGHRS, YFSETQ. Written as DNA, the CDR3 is TGCGCCAGCAGCTTGGCGGGAGGAGGAGAGACCCAGTACTTC. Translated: CASSLAGGGETQYF.

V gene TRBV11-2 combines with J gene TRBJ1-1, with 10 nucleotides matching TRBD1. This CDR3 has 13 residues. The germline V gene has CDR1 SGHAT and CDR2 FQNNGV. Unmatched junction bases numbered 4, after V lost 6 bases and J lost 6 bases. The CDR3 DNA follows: TGTGCCAGCAGGGGACAGGGGTGGGCTGAAGCTTTCTTT. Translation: CASRGQGWAEAFF.

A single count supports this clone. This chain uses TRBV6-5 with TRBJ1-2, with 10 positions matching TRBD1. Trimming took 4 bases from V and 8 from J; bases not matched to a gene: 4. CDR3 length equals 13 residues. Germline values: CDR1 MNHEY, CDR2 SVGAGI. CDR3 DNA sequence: TGTGCCAGCAGTTTAGACAGGGGGCTGGGCTACACCTTC. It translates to CASSLDRGLGYTF.

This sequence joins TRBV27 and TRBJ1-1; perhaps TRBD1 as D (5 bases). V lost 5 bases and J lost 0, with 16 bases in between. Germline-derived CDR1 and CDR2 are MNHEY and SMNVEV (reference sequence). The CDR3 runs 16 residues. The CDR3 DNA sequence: TGTGCCAGCAGTCCACGTTTGGGACGCATGAACACTGAAGCTTTCTTT. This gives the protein CASSPRLGRMNTEAFF.

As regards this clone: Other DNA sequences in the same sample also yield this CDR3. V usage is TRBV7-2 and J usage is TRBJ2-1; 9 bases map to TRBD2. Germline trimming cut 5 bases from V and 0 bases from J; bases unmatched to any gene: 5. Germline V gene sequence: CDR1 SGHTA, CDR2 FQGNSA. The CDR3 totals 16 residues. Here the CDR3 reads CASSKTSGGSYNEQFF. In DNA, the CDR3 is TGTGCCAGCAGCAAGACTAGCGGCGGCTCCTACAATGAGCAGTTCTTC.

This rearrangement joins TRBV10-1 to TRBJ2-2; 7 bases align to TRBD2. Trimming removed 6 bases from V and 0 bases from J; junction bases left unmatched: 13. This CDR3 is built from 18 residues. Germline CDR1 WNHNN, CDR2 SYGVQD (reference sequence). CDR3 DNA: TGCGCCAGCAGCTCCGGGGGGTGGCGGGAGACGAACACCGGGGAGCTGTTTTTT. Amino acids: CASSSGGWRETNTGELFF.

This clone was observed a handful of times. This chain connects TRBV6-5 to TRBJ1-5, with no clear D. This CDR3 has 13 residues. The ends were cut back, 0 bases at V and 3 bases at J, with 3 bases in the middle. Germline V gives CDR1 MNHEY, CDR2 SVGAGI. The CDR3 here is CASSYSFNQPQHF. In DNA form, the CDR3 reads TGTGCCAGCAGTTACTCGTTCAATCAGCCCCAGCATTTT.

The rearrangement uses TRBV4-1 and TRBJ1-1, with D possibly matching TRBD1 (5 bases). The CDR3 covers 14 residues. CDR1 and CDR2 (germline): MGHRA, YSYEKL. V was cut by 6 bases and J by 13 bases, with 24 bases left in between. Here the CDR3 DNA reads TGCGCCAGCAGTCCACTCCCGATTCTCAGGGTGAGTTTCTTT. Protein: CASSPLPILRVSFF.

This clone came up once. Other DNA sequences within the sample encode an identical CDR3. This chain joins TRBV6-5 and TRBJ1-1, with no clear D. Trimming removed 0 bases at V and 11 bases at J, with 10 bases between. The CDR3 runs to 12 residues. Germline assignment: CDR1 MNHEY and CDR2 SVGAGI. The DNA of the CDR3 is TGTGCCAGCAGTTACTCGTCGGGGAGGGCTTTCTTT. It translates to CASSYSSGRAFF.

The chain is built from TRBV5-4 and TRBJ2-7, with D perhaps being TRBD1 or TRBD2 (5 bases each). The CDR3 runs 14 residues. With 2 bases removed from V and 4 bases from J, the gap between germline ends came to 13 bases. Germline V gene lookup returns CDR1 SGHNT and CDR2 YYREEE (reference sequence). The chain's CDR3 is CASSFQGPRYEQYF. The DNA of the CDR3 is TGTGCCAGCAGCTTCCAGGGACCTCGGTACGAGCAGTACTTC.

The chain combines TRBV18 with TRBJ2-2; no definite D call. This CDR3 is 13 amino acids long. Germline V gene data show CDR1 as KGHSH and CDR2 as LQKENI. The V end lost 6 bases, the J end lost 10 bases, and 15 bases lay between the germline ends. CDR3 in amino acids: CASSPPVVEELFF. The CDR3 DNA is TGTGCCAGCTCCCCTCCGGTGGTGGAGGAGCTGTTTTTT.

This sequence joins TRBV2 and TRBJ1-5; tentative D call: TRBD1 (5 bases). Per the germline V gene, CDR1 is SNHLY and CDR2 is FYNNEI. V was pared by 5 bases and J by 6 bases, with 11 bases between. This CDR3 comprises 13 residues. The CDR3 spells CASSNRGIQPQHF. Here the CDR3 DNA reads TGTGCCAGCAGTAACCGGGGGATTCAGCCCCAGCATTTT.

The CDR3 DNA reads as TGTGCCAGCAGCTTGGGCCGAGGCCCAGATACGCAGTATTTT. It codes for CASSLGRGPDTQYF. V gene TRBV5-8 combines with J gene TRBJ2-3, with D uncertain. CDR3 length: 14 residues. V lost 0 bases, J lost 4 bases, and 9 bases lay in between. CDR1 and CDR2 from the germline V gene are SGHTS and YDEGEE.

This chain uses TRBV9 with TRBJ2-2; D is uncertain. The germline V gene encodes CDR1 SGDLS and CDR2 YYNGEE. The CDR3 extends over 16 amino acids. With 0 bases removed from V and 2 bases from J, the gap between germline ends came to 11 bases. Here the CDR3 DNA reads TGTGCCAGCAGCGTAGTGGCCAGCCCCAACACCGGGGAGCTGTTTTTT. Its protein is CASSVVASPNTGELFF.

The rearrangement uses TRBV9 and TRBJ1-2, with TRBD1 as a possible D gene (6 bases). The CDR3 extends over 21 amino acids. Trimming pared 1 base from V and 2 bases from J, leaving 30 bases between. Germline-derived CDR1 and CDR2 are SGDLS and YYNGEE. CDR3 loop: CASSVSGGAILVGAGNYGYTF. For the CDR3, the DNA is TGTGCCAGCAGCGTATCCGGAGGTGCGATACTCGTGGGGGCGGGGAACTATGGCTACACCTTC. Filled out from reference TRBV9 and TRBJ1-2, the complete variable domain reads DSGVTQTPKHLITATGQRVTLRCSPRSGDLSVYWYQQSLDQGLQFLIQYYNGEERAKGNILERFSAQQFPDLHSELNLSSLELGDSALYFCASSVSGGAILVGAGNYGYTFGSGTRLTVV.

The CDR3 loop is CAWSVGVTSPLHF. The CDR3 nucleotides are TGTGCCTGGAGTGTGGGGGTAACTTCACCCCTCCACTTT. The V gene is TRBV30, the J gene TRBJ1-6; a possible D gene is TRBD1 (5 bases). V lost 0 bases to trimming and J lost 9 bases, with 9 bases between them. Looked up from germline, CDR1 is GTSNPN and CDR2 is SVGIG (reference sequence). The CDR3 runs 13 residues.

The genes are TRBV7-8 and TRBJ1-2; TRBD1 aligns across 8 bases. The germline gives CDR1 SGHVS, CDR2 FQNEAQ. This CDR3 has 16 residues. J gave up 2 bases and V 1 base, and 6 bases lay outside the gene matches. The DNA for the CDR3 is TGTGCCAGCAGCTTAGAACAGGGGGGTCCCAACTATGGCTACACCTTC. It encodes CASSLEQGGPNYGYTF.

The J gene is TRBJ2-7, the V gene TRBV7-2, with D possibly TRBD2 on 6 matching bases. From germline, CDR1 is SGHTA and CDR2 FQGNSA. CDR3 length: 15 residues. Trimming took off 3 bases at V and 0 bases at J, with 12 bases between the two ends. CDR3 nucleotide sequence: TGTGCCAGCAGCTTTCACCGGGACTTCTCCTACGAGCAGTACTTC. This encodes CASSFHRDFSYEQYF.

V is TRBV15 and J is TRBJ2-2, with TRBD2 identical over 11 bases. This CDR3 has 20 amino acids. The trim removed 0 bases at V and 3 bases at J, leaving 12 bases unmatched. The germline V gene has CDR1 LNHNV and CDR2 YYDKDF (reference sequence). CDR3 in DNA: TGTGCCACCAGCAGAGATGTCTGGGGTAGCGGGAGGGGAGACACCGGGGAGCTGTTTTTT. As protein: CATSRDVWGSGRGDTGELFF.

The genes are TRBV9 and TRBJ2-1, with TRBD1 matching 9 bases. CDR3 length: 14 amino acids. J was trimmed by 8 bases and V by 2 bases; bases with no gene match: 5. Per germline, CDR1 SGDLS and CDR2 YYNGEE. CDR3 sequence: CASSVLGQGDEQFF. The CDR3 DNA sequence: TGTGCCAGCAGCGTCTTGGGACAGGGAGATGAGCAGTTCTTC.

CDR3 region: CASSLQGTNEKLFF. CDR3 in DNA: TGTGCCAGCAGTCTTCAGGGAACTAATGAAAAACTGTTTTTT. The V call is TRBV6-1, the J call TRBJ1-4; D may be TRBD1 (5 bases). The CDR3 contains 14 residues. Trimming removed 5 bases at V and 1 base at J, with 8 bases between. Germline V gene sequence: CDR1 MNHNS, CDR2 SASEGT.

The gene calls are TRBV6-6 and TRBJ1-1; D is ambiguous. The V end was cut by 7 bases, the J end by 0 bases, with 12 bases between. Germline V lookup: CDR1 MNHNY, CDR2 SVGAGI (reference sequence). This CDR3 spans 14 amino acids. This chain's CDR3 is CASTYGLMNTEAFF. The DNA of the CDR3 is TGTGCCAGCACCTACGGACTGATGAACACTGAAGCTTTCTTT.

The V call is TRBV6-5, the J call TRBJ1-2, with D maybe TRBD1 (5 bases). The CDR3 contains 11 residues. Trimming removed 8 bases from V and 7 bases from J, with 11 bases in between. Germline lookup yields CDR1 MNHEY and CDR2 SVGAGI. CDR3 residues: CASGGRGGYTF. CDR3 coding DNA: TGTGCCAGCGGGGGGAGGGGTGGCTACACCTTC.

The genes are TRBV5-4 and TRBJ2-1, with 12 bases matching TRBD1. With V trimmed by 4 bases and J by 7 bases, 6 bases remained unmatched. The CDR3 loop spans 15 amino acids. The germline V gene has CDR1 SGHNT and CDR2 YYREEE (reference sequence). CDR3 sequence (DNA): TGTGCCAGCAGCCGTCCGGGACAGGGGGCAAATGAGCAGTTCTTC. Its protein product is CASSRPGQGANEQFF.

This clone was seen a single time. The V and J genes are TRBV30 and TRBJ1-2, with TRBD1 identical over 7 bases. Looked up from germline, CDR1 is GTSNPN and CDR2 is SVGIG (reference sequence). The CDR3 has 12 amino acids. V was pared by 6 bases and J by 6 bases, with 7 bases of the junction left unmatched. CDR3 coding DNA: TGTGCCTGCCAGACAGGGTCGAATGGCTACACCTTC. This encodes CACQTGSNGYTF.

DNA of the CDR3: TGTGCCAGCCGGCCGGGACTAGCGGGAGGACCCATCTCCTACGAGCAGTACTTC. Amino acids: CASRPGLAGGPISYEQYF. The V and J genes are TRBV27 and TRBJ2-7; TRBD2 matches 15 bases. J was trimmed by 0 bases and V by 8 bases; bases with no gene match: 11. CDR1 and CDR2 (germline): MNHEY, SMNVEV (reference sequence). The CDR3 has 18 amino acids.

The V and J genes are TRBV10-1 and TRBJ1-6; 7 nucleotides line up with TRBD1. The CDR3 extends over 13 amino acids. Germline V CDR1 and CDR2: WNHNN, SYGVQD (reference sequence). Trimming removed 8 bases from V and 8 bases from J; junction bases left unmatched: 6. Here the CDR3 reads CASRDSFYSPLHF. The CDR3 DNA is TGCGCCAGCCGGGACAGTTTCTATTCACCCCTCCACTTT.

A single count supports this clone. CDR3 sequence: CATSTGGQGRRTEAFF. CDR3 sequence (DNA): TGTGCCACCTCCACCGGGGGACAGGGTCGAAGGACTGAAGCTTTCTTT. This chain connects TRBV28 to TRBJ1-1; 9 bases match TRBD1. The length of the CDR3 is 16 residues. In germline, CDR1 is MDHEN, CDR2 SYDVKM. With V trimmed by 10 bases and J by 5 bases, 17 bases remained unmatched.